This entry lists 25 T cell receptor beta chains sequenced from one sample in a study of Graves' ophthalmopathy and Graves' hyperthyroidism. For repertoire sequencing, the TCR beta CDR3 regions were amplified from RNA transcripts. Second-round multiplex PCR came after first-round RT-PCR with HTBI primers. TCRdb re-called the multiplex PCR reads through MiXCR, storing one row per CDR3 protein. The repertoire holds about 210,000 distinct CDR3 sequences, with roughly 27% as singletons. The material sequenced was peripheral blood. These receptors were obtained from a man aged 50 to 59 with Graves' ophthalmopathy.

The chain carries TRBV6-1 and TRBJ2-7; 9 bases map to TRBD1. CDR1 is MNHNS, CDR2 SASEGT, per germline. Losses at the gene ends were 7 bases for V and 4 bases for J; bases not matched to a gene: 8. The CDR3 covers 14 residues. The CDR3 region has the DNA TGTGCCAGCACCCGGACAGGGGCGCGGTACGAGCAGTACTTC. This gives the protein CASTRTGARYEQYF.

Ten or more counts support this clonotype. V usage is TRBV28 and J usage is TRBJ2-5; D unclear. The CDR3 has 13 amino acids. From germline, CDR1 is MDHEN and CDR2 SYDVKM. Trimming left V 0 bases short and J 7 bases short, with 9 bases between. In DNA form, the CDR3 reads TGTGCCAGCAGTTTATGGGGCGTGGGGACCCAGTACTTC. Residues: CASSLWGVGTQYF.

This clonotype was detected many times. The chain links TRBV27 to TRBJ2-5; D gene uncertain. This CDR3 region has 16 residues. Trimming took off 5 bases at V and 4 bases at J, with 20 bases between the two ends. Looked up from germline, CDR1 is MNHEY and CDR2 is SMNVEV (reference sequence). CDR3 coding DNA: TGTGCCAGCAGTCCTCGAACGACTCAATCGCGAGAGACCCAGTACTTC. It translates to CASSPRTTQSRETQYF.

The table lists this clonotype with many counts. This sequence joins TRBV12-3 or TRBV12-4 and TRBJ2-7; D gene uncertain. V was pared by 3 bases and J by 2 bases, with 11 bases between. This CDR3 is 14 amino acids long. CDR3 bases: TGTGCCAGCAGTTTGCCAGGAACAACCTACGAGCAGTACTTC. This encodes CASSLPGTTYEQYF.

This clonotype was observed at least ten times. The chain carries TRBV12-3 or TRBV12-4 and TRBJ1-6; no definite D call. The germline V and J ends were trimmed by 6 bases and 10 bases, with 7 bases remaining between them. The CDR3 is 11 residues long. The CDR3 sequence: CASSSASPLHF. The CDR3 DNA reads TGTGCCAGCAGCTCGGCGTCACCCCTCCACTTT.

The CDR3 reads CASSPRDRGDEQYF. CDR3 nucleotide sequence: TGTGCCAGCAGTCCCCGGGACAGGGGCGACGAGCAGTACTTC. The rearrangement links TRBV6-1 to TRBJ2-7, with TRBD1 identical over 10 bases. Germline lookup yields CDR1 MNHNS and CDR2 SASEGT. CDR3 size: 14 residues. Trimming cost V 5 bases and J 5 bases; bases outside gene matches: 6.

This clonotype has at least ten counts. The rearrangement uses TRBV6-1 and TRBJ1-2; no definite D call. V lost 6 bases to trimming and J lost 4 bases, with 18 bases between them. CDR3 length: 15 amino acids. Germline CDR1 reads MNHNS; CDR2 reads SASEGT. Here the CDR3 reads CASRTGVASLYGYTF. CDR3 coding DNA: TGTGCCAGCAGGACCGGTGTAGCAAGCCTCTATGGCTACACCTTC.

The gene calls are TRBV5-1 and TRBJ2-5; maybe TRBD2 (7 bases). The germline V gene encodes CDR1 SGHRS and CDR2 YFSETQ. This CDR3 comprises 14 residues. V lost 4 bases and J 5 bases, leaving 15 bases between the germline ends. The CDR3 protein is CASSKGGVRETQYF. The CDR3 DNA reads TGCGCCAGCAGCAAGGGGGGGGTCCGGGAGACCCAGTACTTC.

This clonotype was found many times. This chain connects TRBV7-2 to TRBJ1-2; D ambiguous. V was pared by 1 base and J by 3 bases, with 12 bases between. The germline V gene has CDR1 SGHTA and CDR2 FQGNSA. CDR3 length: 15 residues. CDR3 protein: CASSLGDGPDYGYTF. Here the CDR3 DNA reads TGTGCCAGCAGCTTAGGTGACGGTCCGGACTATGGCTACACCTTC.

CDR3 sequence reads: CSASMGGRETQYF. CDR3 nucleotides: TGCAGTGCTAGTATGGGCGGGAGAGAGACCCAGTACTTC. The V call is TRBV20-1, the J call TRBJ2-5; 7 bases agree with TRBD2. Trimming cost V 3 bases and J 4 bases; bases outside gene matches: 5. The CDR3 has 13 amino acids. CDR1 is DFQATT and CDR2 is SNEGSKA in the germline V gene (reference sequence).

The chain combines TRBV6-1 with TRBJ1-3; D remains ambiguous. Germline CDR1 MNHNS, CDR2 SASEGT. The CDR3 covers 15 residues. The ends were cut back, 1 base at V and 2 bases at J, with 9 bases in the middle. The CDR3 DNA sequence: TGTGCCAGCAGTGAAGAGACAAGCCCTGGAAACACCATATATTTT. Translated: CASSEETSPGNTIYF.

The gene calls are TRBV6-1 and TRBJ2-7; D remains ambiguous. Germline CDR1 is MNHNS and CDR2 is SASEGT. The germline V and J ends were trimmed by 1 base and 5 bases, with 6 bases remaining between them. The CDR3 spans 12 residues. CDR3 bases: TGTGCCAGCAGTGAAGGGTACAACGAGCAGTACTTC. The encoded protein is CASSEGYNEQYF.

This clonotype was recorded at least ten times. V usage is TRBV20-1 and J usage is TRBJ1-1; no firm D call. The germline V gene has CDR1 DFQATT and CDR2 SNEGSKA (reference sequence). CDR3 size: 11 residues. The V end was cut by 3 bases, the J end by 11 bases, with 13 bases between. CDR3 nucleotides: TGCAGTGCTAGTCTTTCCGGGTCGGCTTTCTTT. It translates to CSASLSGSAFF.

In DNA form, the CDR3 reads TGTGCCAGCAGCTTGCTCCGGGACAGAAATTCACCCCTCCACTTT. Translation: CASSLLRDRNSPLHF. The chain couples TRBV7-2 to TRBJ1-6; 7 bases are shared with TRBD1. CDR3 length: 15 amino acids. Germline V gene lookup returns CDR1 SGHTA and CDR2 FQGNSA. The junction had 6 bases not matched to a gene; V was cut back by 3 bases and J by 7 bases.

The genes are TRBV11-2 and TRBJ1-1; 7 nucleotides match TRBD1. Germline trimming cut 1 base from V and 11 bases from J; bases unmatched to any gene: 7. CDR1 is SGHAT, CDR2 FQNNGV, per germline. The CDR3 loop spans 13 amino acids. The CDR3 reads CASSLGPGGFAFF. The CDR3 DNA reads TGTGCCAGCAGCTTAGGGCCAGGGGGGTTCGCTTTCTTT.

The chain is built from TRBV6-2 or TRBV6-3 and TRBJ2-7; TRBD1 agrees at 7 bases. CDR1 and CDR2 from the germline V gene are MNHEY and SVGEGT. The CDR3 length is 16 residues. V lost 4 bases to trimming and J lost 1 base; unmatched junction nucleotides: 10. In nucleotides, the CDR3 is TGTGCCAGCAGTTTCCTAGACAGGGACACGTCCTACGAGCAGTACTTC. Protein product: CASSFLDRDTSYEQYF.

As to this clonotype: The germline gene is not matched at one end of the junction; a read error may be the cause. The rearrangement joins TRBV6-5 to TRBJ2-5; no clear D gene. The CDR3 covers 16 residues. Germline V lookup: CDR1 MNHEY, CDR2 SVGAGI. CDR3 amino acids: CASSYSINLGVIQLFF. In DNA form, the CDR3 reads TGTGCCAGCAGTTACTCGATTAATTTAGGCGTTATCCAATTGTTCTTC.

The genes are TRBV10-3 and TRBJ2-5; D might be TRBD2 (6 bases). The CDR3 is 15 residues long. V was pared by 3 bases and J by 2 bases, with 13 bases between. Germline V CDR1 and CDR2: ENHRY, SYGVKD. Here the CDR3 DNA reads TGTGCCATCAGTGATAGAGGCGGGGATCAAGAGACCCAGTACTTC. Residues: CAISDRGGDQETQYF.

This clonotype was counted at least ten times. The chain employs TRBV5-1 and TRBJ1-1; D gene ambiguous. The ends were cut back, 4 bases at V and 3 bases at J, with 13 bases in the middle. CDR1 and CDR2 (germline): SGHRS, YFSETQ. The CDR3 extends over 14 amino acids. The CDR3 here is CASSGRLGDTEAFF. The DNA for the CDR3 is TGCGCCAGCAGCGGACGGCTTGGTGACACTGAAGCTTTCTTT.

The V call is TRBV11-1, the J call TRBJ2-5; 10 nucleotides agree with TRBD1. The CDR3 extends over 17 amino acids. The V gene end was trimmed by 4 bases and the J gene end by 5 bases; junction bases not matched to a gene: 13. Germline V CDR1 and CDR2: SGHAT, FQDESV (reference sequence). The CDR3 sequence: CASSSIGTGVNVETQYF. CDR3 nucleotides: TGTGCCAGCAGCTCCATTGGGACAGGGGTTAATGTTGAGACCCAGTACTTC.

The gene calls are TRBV6-4 and TRBJ1-1, with TRBD1 identical over 9 bases. This CDR3 has 16 residues. Germline CDR1 MRHNA, CDR2 SNTAGT. The V and J ends lost 6 bases and 6 bases, in that order; junction bases with no gene match: 14. In DNA, the CDR3 is TGTGCCAGCAGCTCCGGCTTCGGACAGGGGACGGCTGAAGCTTTCTTT. This codes for CASSSGFGQGTAEAFF.

This clonotype was found many times. This rearrangement joins TRBV28 to TRBJ1-2; 10 bases map to TRBD1. CDR3 length: 17 amino acids. The J segment lost 4 bases and the V segment lost 7 bases, leaving 15 bases of the junction unmatched. Germline CDR1 reads MDHEN; CDR2 reads SYDVKM. The CDR3 loop is CASTRPGQGPSIYGYTF. The DNA of the CDR3 is TGTGCCAGCACAAGACCGGGACAGGGGCCTTCAATCTATGGCTACACCTTC.

This clonotype has a count of ten or more. The rearrangement joins TRBV11-3 to TRBJ1-2, with a possible D match to TRBD1 (5 bases). V lost 4 bases and J lost 5, with 11 bases in between. The germline gives CDR1 SGHNT, CDR2 YENEEA. The CDR3 is made up of 13 amino acids. The CDR3: CASSSTGGYGYTF. The CDR3 region has the DNA TGTGCCAGCAGCTCCACGGGGGGTTATGGCTACACCTTC.

This clonotype was detected once. The chain carries TRBV11-2 and TRBJ2-5; D is possibly TRBD2 (5 bases). The germline V and J ends were trimmed by 4 bases and 1 base, with 13 bases remaining between them. Germline CDR1 and CDR2: SGHAT and FQNNGV. The CDR3 length is 15 residues. The DNA for the CDR3 is TGTGCCAGCAGCTCGTATCAGGACTCCCAAGAGACCCAGTACTTC. It yields the protein CASSSYQDSQETQYF.

This chain links TRBV30 with TRBJ2-7; D uncertain. The CDR3 contains 10 residues. Deletions cut 2 bases from V and 6 bases from J, with 5 bases between. Germline V gives CDR1 GTSNPN, CDR2 SVGIG (reference sequence). CDR3 sequence reads: CAWSITEQYF. The CDR3 bases are TGTGCCTGGAGTATTACCGAGCAGTACTTC.